One sample yielded the 21 T cell receptor beta chains listed below, sequenced in a study of blood T cells in healthy people across ages. For the second PCR, which ran for roughly 6 to 11 cycles, a sample-barcoded 5' primer and a J-beta primer mix were used. TCRdb ran MiXCR on the 5' RACE reads and lists one entry per CDR3 protein. The sample consists of around 1,900,000 distinct CDR3 sequences, approximately 40% of them appearing once. The specimen sequenced was blood. These receptors all stem from a human donor in good health.

V and J are TRBV20-1 and TRBJ2-4; the D is unclear. Trimming pared 5 bases from V and 6 bases from J, leaving 8 bases between. Germline CDR1 is DFQATT and CDR2 is SNEGSKA (reference sequence). This CDR3 is 11 amino acids long. This CDR3 is CSAETGNIQYF. The DNA of the CDR3 is TGCAGTGCTGAGACGGGAAACATTCAGTACTTC.

The table lists this clonotype with a few counts. This rearrangement joins TRBV9 to TRBJ1-2; 7 nucleotides match TRBD1. The CDR3 runs 15 residues. Germline values: CDR1 SGDLS, CDR2 YYNGEE. Trimming took 0 bases from V and 7 from J; bases not matched to a gene: 9. The CDR3 region has the DNA TGTGCCAGCAGCGTAGAAGGGGAGGGGGCTATTGGCTACACCTTC. Protein sequence: CASSVEGEGAIGYTF.

This clonotype was counted many times. For the CDR3, the DNA is TGTGCCAGCAGCCAAGCGGACAGGGGGGCCTACAATGAGCAGTTCTTC. It encodes CASSQADRGAYNEQFF. V gene TRBV4-2 combines with J gene TRBJ2-1, with 10 bases fitting TRBD1. This CDR3 has 16 residues. Trimming at V came to 1 base and at J to 2 bases, leaving 2 bases not matched to a gene. The germline gives CDR1 LGHNA, CDR2 YNFKEQ.

This clonotype was recorded a few times. The junction and the germline gene differ at one end; a read error may be behind it. This rearrangement joins TRBV7-9 to TRBJ1-2; no firm D call. This CDR3 comprises 13 residues. Germline V gives CDR1 SEHNR, CDR2 FQNEAQ (reference sequence). The CDR3 loop is CTSSPLAVHGYTF. In nucleotides, the CDR3 is TGTACCAGCAGCCCGTTAGCGGTTCATGGCTACACCTTC.

At least ten counts were recorded for this clonotype. The chain recombines TRBV6-1 with TRBJ2-7; tentative D call: TRBD1 (5 bases). The germline V gene has CDR1 MNHNS and CDR2 SASEGT. The CDR3 contains 12 residues. The ends were cut back, 6 bases at V and 0 bases at J, with 6 bases in the middle. CDR3 sequence (DNA): TGTGCCAGCAGCGACAGCTCCTACGAGCAGTACTTC. This gives the protein CASSDSSYEQYF.

The gene calls are TRBV11-1 and TRBJ1-2; possibly TRBD1 for D (6 bases). This CDR3 comprises 18 residues. Trimming shortened V by 6 bases and J by 4 bases, and 27 bases separated the two germline ends. Germline V gives CDR1 SGHAT, CDR2 FQDESV (reference sequence). For the CDR3, the DNA is TGTGCCAGCAGACCGGGGAGGGGGGACGGTCTCCCCCTCTATGGCTACACCTTC. This codes for CASRPGRGDGLPLYGYTF.

In this sample, this clonotype turned up once. The rearrangement uses TRBV4-2 and TRBJ2-2; D uncertain. CDR1 is LGHNA and CDR2 is YNFKEQ in the germline V gene. V gave up 1 base and J gave up 0 bases, with 9 bases separating them. This CDR3 is built from 16 residues. The CDR3 region is CASSQASGANTGELFF. In DNA, the CDR3 is TGTGCCAGCAGCCAAGCTTCGGGCGCGAACACCGGGGAGCTGTTTTTT.

This clonotype has a handful of counts. The J gene is TRBJ1-5, the V gene TRBV28; no clear D. The CDR3 spans 16 residues. CDR1 MDHEN and CDR2 SYDVKM come from the germline V gene. V shed 3 bases and J shed 0 bases, with 12 bases lying between them. The CDR3, as DNA: TGTGCCAGCAGTTTGTCCGACGGGGATAGCAATCAGCCCCAGCATTTT. Protein product: CASSLSDGDSNQPQHF.

V and J are TRBV11-3 and TRBJ2-5; 9 bases are shared with TRBD1. The CDR3 totals 15 residues. V shed 2 bases, J shed 0 bases, and the junction held 1 base outside the gene matches. CDR1 is SGHNT, CDR2 YENEEA, per germline. CDR3: CASSLTGGHQETQYF. The CDR3 DNA is TGTGCCAGCAGCTTAACAGGGGGCCACCAAGAGACCCAGTACTTC. The whole variable domain, remainder taken from reference TRBV11-3 and TRBJ2-5, is EAGVVQSPRYKIIEKKQPVAFWCNPISGHNTLYWYLQNLGQGPELLIRYENEEAVDDSQLPKDRFSAERLKGVDSTLKIQPAELGDSAVYLCASSLTGGHQETQYFGPGTRLLVL.

The chain is built from TRBV28 and TRBJ2-3; maybe TRBD2 (6 bases). V shed 11 bases and J shed 0 bases, with 24 bases lying between them. CDR1 MDHEN and CDR2 SYDVKM come from the germline V gene. The CDR3 loop spans 17 amino acids. CDR3 coding DNA: TGTGCCTGCTACACCGGGACTCCCTTACCCAGCACAGATACGCAGTATTTT. Protein sequence: CACYTGTPLPSTDTQYF.

Written as DNA, the CDR3 is TGTGCCAGCAGCCAAGGGACAGGCCAGTCCAATCAGCCCCAGCATTTT. Translated, it gives CASSQGTGQSNQPQHF. V is TRBV3-1 and J is TRBJ1-5, with 7 bases identical to TRBD1. The CDR3 runs to 16 residues. The trim removed 1 base at V and 3 bases at J, leaving 6 bases unmatched. Germline V gene data show CDR1 as LGHDT and CDR2 as YNNKEL (reference sequence).

This chain uses TRBV3-1 with TRBJ2-1, with 10 positions matching TRBD2. The CDR3 contains 15 residues. Germline CDR1 and CDR2: LGHDT and YNNKEL (reference sequence). V trimming: 5 bases; J trimming: 4 bases; junction bases outside the gene matches: 5. In nucleotides, the CDR3 is TGTGCCAGCAGCAGAGGACTAGCGGCGTACAATGAGCAGTTCTTC. Its translation: CASSRGLAAYNEQFF.

The chain recombines TRBV15 with TRBJ2-1; TRBD1 is a possible D gene (5 bases). The V and J ends lost 0 bases and 4 bases respectively, with 10 bases between them. CDR3 length equals 15 residues. Germline CDR1 reads LNHNV; CDR2 reads YYDKDF (reference sequence). The CDR3 DNA sequence: TGTGCCACCAGCAGAGATCCCCAGGGATACAATGAGCAGTTCTTC. Residues: CATSRDPQGYNEQFF.

This chain joins TRBV7-9 and TRBJ1-5; tentative D call: TRBD1 (5 bases). The CDR3 has 17 residues. Per the germline V gene, CDR1 is SEHNR and CDR2 is FQNEAQ (reference sequence). V was pared by 1 base and J by 0 bases, with 13 bases between. The CDR3, as DNA: TGTGCCAGCAGCTTAGGCTGGGGCCCCTATAGCAATCAGCCCCAGCATTTT. Translating gives CASSLGWGPYSNQPQHF.

Regarding this clonotype: One end of the junction is discordant with germline, which a read error may explain. The chain joins TRBV4-3 to TRBJ2-1, with a possible D match to TRBD2 (5 bases). CDR1 and CDR2 (germline): LGHNA, YSLEER. The CDR3 is 14 amino acids. As DNA, the CDR3 is TGCGTCAGCAGCCAAGACCCCGGGAACAATGAGCAGTTCTTC. It is translated as CVSSQDPGNNEQFF.

Turning to this clonotype: The junction and the germline gene differ at one end; a read error may be behind it. V is TRBV20-1 and J is TRBJ1-2, with TRBD1 matching 7 bases. The germline CDR1 and CDR2 sequences are DFQATT and SNEGSKA (reference sequence). The CDR3 runs 16 residues. CDR3 protein: CSARGDSRLPIYVYTF. DNA of the CDR3: TGCAGTGCTAGAGGGGACAGCCGGCTACCAATCTATGTCTACACCTTC.

This clonotype was detected a few times. This sequence may be a read error, since a much larger clone differs from it by one base. The gene calls are TRBV29-1 and TRBJ1-2; D is unresolved. The CDR3 consists of 12 residues. V shed 5 bases and J shed 6 bases, with 13 bases lying between them. Germline CDR1 is SQVTM and CDR2 is ANQGSEA. CDR3 nucleotide sequence: TGCAGCGTTCAGGTTGGCGGCCATGGCTACACCTTC. This codes for CSVQVGGHGYTF. The full variable domain, its missing parts supplied by reference TRBV29-1 and TRBJ1-2, is SAVISQKPSRDICQRGTSLTIQCQVDSQVTMMFWYRQQPGQSLTLIATANQGSEATYESGFVIDKFPISRPNLTFSTLTVSNMSPEDSSIYLCSVQVGGHGYTFGSGTRLTVV.

This clonotype occurred a few times. The chain couples TRBV6-1 to TRBJ2-7; 8 bases align to TRBD1. The CDR3 is 15 amino acids. Germline V gene data show CDR1 as MNHNS and CDR2 as SASEGT. V was clipped by 2 bases and J by 3 bases; unmatched bases: 6. CDR3 DNA sequence: TGTGCCAGCAGTGAATTAGGGACAGGTAGCTACGAGCAGTACTTC. Its translation: CASSELGTGSYEQYF.

This clonotype was seen only a few times. The V gene is TRBV20-1, the J gene TRBJ2-3; 11 nucleotides line up with TRBD2. Germline loops: CDR1 DFQATT, CDR2 SNEGSKA (reference sequence). The J segment lost 3 bases and the V segment lost 0 bases, leaving 5 bases of the junction unmatched. This CDR3 region has 16 residues. CDR3 region: CSARDVTSGDTDTQYF. CDR3 DNA: TGCAGTGCTAGAGACGTGACTAGCGGGGATACAGATACGCAGTATTTT.

The chain joins TRBV19 to TRBJ1-2; the D gene is possibly TRBD1 (5 bases). Between the trimmed V and J ends, which lost 4 bases and 13 bases, there was a span of 25 bases. CDR3 size: 15 residues. CDR1 is LNHDA and CDR2 is SQIVND in the germline V gene (reference sequence). CDR3 in DNA: TGTGCCAGTAGTAGTTCCCCCCCGGACACCCAACACCGCACCTTC. This codes for CASSSSPPDTQHRTF.

The chain joins TRBV12-3 or TRBV12-4 to TRBJ1-2; D is possibly TRBD1 (5 bases). CDR3 length: 14 residues. The ends were cut back, 5 bases at V and 4 bases at J, with 14 bases in the middle. CDR3 amino acids: CASSETAYFYGYTF. In DNA form, the CDR3 reads TGTGCCAGCAGTGAGACAGCCTACTTCTATGGCTACACCTTC.